The rows below give T cell receptor beta chains drawn from one sample of a study of T cell repertoires in cytomegalovirus infection. TCRdb reprocessed the reads with MiXCR, giving one entry per CDR3 protein. The sample carries approximately 630,000 distinct CDR3 sequences, 24% recorded once. Sequencing was done on a sample of CD8+ T cells from PBMCs. The receptors come from a human donor in good health (CMV status not recorded). Some clones in this sample may be carry-over from other donors' samples. Both conserved end residues are part of each CDR3. The D gene is left open where the match is weak. For some rows the clone size is stated as once, few or many, or as a class when expanded; others skip it.

clone_size	v_call	j_call	d_call	cdr3_aa	cdr3_nt
many	TRBV7-6	TRBJ2-3	-	CASSPDLNTDTQYF	TGTGCCAGCAGCCCCGACTTAAACACAGATACGCAGTATTTT
-	TRBV28	TRBJ2-5	-	CASTPDLEGETQYF	TGTGCCAGCACCCCGGACCTGGAGGGAGAGACCCAGTACTTC
-	TRBV6-5	TRBJ1-6	-	CASSPGLLGTPLHF	TGTGCCAGCAGTCCCGGACTTCTGGGGACACCCCTCCACTTT
-	TRBV28	TRBJ2-3	-	CASSLRREITDTQYF	TGTGCCAGCAGTTTAAGGCGGGAAATTACGGATACGCAGTATTTT
few	TRBV7-2	TRBJ2-3	TRBD2	CASSLKLAGGQTTDTQYF	TGTGCCAGCAGCTTAAAGCTAGCGGGGGGCCAAACCACAGATACGCAGTATTTT
-	TRBV5-6	TRBJ2-1	TRBD1	CASSDQQGSYNEQFF	TGTGCCAGCAGCGACCAACAGGGGTCCTACAATGAGCAGTTCTTC
few	TRBV6-5	TRBJ1-2	TRBD1	CASSYSTGGWEGYGYTF	TGTGCCAGCAGTTACTCGACAGGGGGCTGGGAGGGCTATGGCTACACCTTC
-	TRBV9	TRBJ2-1	TRBD2	CASSASGGAVYNEQFF	TGTGCCAGCAGCGCAAGCGGGGGGGCGGTCTACAATGAGCAGTTCTTC
-	TRBV27	TRBJ1-6	TRBD1	CASSGDRGDNSPLHF	TGTGCCAGCAGTGGCGACAGGGGGGATAATTCACCCCTCCACTTT
-	TRBV27	TRBJ2-5	TRBD1	CASSSLKTGGYQETQYF	TGTGCCAGCAGTTCCCTAAAGACAGGGGGTTACCAAGAGACCCAGTACTTC